This T cell receptor (beta chain) stems from a study of T-cell reconstitution after alpha-beta-depleted transplantation in children. From germline, CDR1 is SQVTM and CDR2 ANQGSEA. V dropped 6 bases and J dropped 0; count of bases not matched to a gene: 2. The length of the CDR3 is 13 residues. This clonotype has at least ten counts. Unique molecular identifiers featured in how the TCRbeta library was prepared. Each CDR3 protein gets one entry after TCRdb re-called the PCR reads with MiXCR. The table lists approximately 590,000 distinct CDR3 sequences, over 9.5% of them singletons, with less than 5% in the top ten.

This sample comprised PBMCs from the stem cell graft donor, obtained from the stem cell graft. This receptor was identified in a human donor who donated a stem cell graft to a child with acute myeloid leukemia. This chain joins TRBV29-1 and TRBJ2-5; 9 bases line up with TRBD1. CDR3 DNA sequence: TGCAGCGTGGGACAGGGAAACCAAGAGACCCAGTACTTC. It translates to CSVGQGNQETQYF.